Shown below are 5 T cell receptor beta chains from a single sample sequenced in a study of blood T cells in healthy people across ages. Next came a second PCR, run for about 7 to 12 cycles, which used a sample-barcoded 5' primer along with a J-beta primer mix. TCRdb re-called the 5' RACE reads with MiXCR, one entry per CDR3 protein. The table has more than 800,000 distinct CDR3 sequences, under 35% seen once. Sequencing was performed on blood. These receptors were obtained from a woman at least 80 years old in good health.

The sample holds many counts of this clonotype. CDR3 sequence: CASSPRGTGTSNQPQHF. CDR3 sequence (DNA): TGTGCCAGCAGCCCTCGTGGGACAGGGACTAGCAATCAGCCCCAGCATTTT. The gene calls are TRBV4-2 and TRBJ1-5, with 9 bases that match TRBD1. Trimming removed 4 bases from V and 0 bases from J; junction bases left unmatched: 7. The CDR3 loop spans 17 amino acids. Germline CDR1 LGHNA, CDR2 YNFKEQ.

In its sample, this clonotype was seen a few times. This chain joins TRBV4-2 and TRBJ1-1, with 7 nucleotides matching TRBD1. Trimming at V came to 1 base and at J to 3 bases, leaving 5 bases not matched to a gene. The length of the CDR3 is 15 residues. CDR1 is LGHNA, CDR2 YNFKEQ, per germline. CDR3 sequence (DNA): TGTGCCAGCAGCCAAGCAGACAGGGTTGACACTGAAGCTTTCTTT. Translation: CASSQADRVDTEAFF.

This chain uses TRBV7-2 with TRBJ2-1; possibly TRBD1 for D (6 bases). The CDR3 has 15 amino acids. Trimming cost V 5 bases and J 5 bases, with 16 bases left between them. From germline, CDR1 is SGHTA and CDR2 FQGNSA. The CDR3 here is CASSRNQDSDNEQFF. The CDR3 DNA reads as TGTGCCAGCAGCCGAAACCAGGACAGCGACAATGAGCAGTTCTTC.

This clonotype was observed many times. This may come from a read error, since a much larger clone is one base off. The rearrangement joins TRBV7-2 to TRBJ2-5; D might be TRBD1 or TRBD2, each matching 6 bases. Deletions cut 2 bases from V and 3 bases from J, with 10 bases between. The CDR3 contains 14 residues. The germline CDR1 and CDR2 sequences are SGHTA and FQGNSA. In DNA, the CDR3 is TGTGCCAGCAGCTTAACGGGGGCTAAAGAGACCCAGTACTTC. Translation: CASSLTGAKETQYF.

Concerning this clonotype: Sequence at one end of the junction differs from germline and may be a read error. The CDR3 protein is CASSLGTGSPPHF. DNA of the CDR3: TGTGCCAGCAGTCTCGGGACCGGTTCACCCCCCCACTTT. The chain joins TRBV6-6 to TRBJ1-6, with a weak D call TRBD1 (5 bases). The CDR3 runs 13 residues. The germline V gene has CDR1 MNHNY and CDR2 SVGAGI (reference sequence).